Presented here are 11 T cell receptor beta chains from one specimen sequenced in a study of T cell responses to AZD1222 COVID-19 vaccine. This table comes from immunoSEQ multiplex PCR, and its TCRdb copy is limited to in-frame clones, with some not included. The sample lists 65,000 to 80,000 clones; about 92% were seen once. The material was peripheral blood, obtained on day 0 of MenACWY control vaccination. Receptor source: an adult in good health.

The CDR3 nucleotides are TGTGCCAGCAGCACAGGGTCTGGGGCCAACGTCCTGACTTTC. Protein sequence: CASSTGSGANVLTF. This chain links TRBV28 with TRBJ2-6; possibly TRBD1 for D (6 bases). Germline V CDR1 and CDR2: MDHEN, SYDVKM. The CDR3 loop spans 14 amino acids. V gave up 6 bases and J gave up 1 base, with 7 bases separating them. The full variable domain, its missing parts supplied by reference TRBV28 and TRBJ2-6, is DVKVTQSSRYLVKRTGEKVFLECVQDMDHENMFWYRQDPGLGLRLIYFSYDVKMKEKGDIPEGYSVSREKKERFSLILESASTNQTSMYLCASSTGSGANVLTFGAGSRLTVL.

In its sample, this clone was seen a few times. V and J are TRBV7-2 and TRBJ2-7, with D possibly being TRBD1 (6 bases). V lost 5 bases and J 0 bases, leaving 17 bases between the germline ends. Germline V CDR1 and CDR2: SGHTA, FQGNSA. The CDR3 consists of 16 residues. The CDR3 sequence: CASSLSGQGSSYEQYF. The CDR3 coding sequence is TGTGCCAGCAGCCTCTCGGGCCAGGGGAGCTCCTACGAGCAGTACTTC.

The gene calls are TRBV5-1 and TRBJ2-2; 9 nucleotides line up with TRBD1. V shed 0 bases, J shed 5 bases, and the junction held 2 bases outside the gene matches. CDR1 is SGHRS, CDR2 YFSETQ, per germline. CDR3 size: 15 residues. As DNA, the CDR3 is TGCGCCAGCAGCTTGGACAGGGGGCGGACCGGGGAGCTGTTTTTT. As protein: CASSLDRGRTGELFF.

This chain uses TRBV6-1 with TRBJ1-2; D is undetermined. V lost 3 bases and J lost 3, with 14 bases in between. Germline V gives CDR1 MNHNS, CDR2 SASEGT. CDR3 length: 15 residues. DNA for the CDR3: TGTGCCAGCAGTGACACGACATCTAGTTACTATGGCTACACCTTC. This translates into CASSDTTSSYYGYTF.

The chain joins TRBV2 to TRBJ2-5; 10 bases map to TRBD1. The CDR3 covers 18 residues. V dropped 7 bases and J dropped 1; count of bases not matched to a gene: 15. Per germline, CDR1 SNHLY and CDR2 FYNNEI. DNA of the CDR3: TGTGCCAGCATTGGACAGGGGGTGCGTCCCAAACCCCAAGAGACCCAGTACTTC. It codes for CASIGQGVRPKPQETQYF.

This sequence joins TRBV28 and TRBJ2-7, with D unclear. CDR1 is MDHEN and CDR2 is SYDVKM in the germline V gene. V was cut by 6 bases and J by 5 bases, with 11 bases left in between. CDR3 length equals 12 residues. CDR3: CASSGYPHEQYF. The CDR3 DNA reads TGTGCCAGCAGCGGATACCCCCACGAGCAGTACTTC.

The CDR3 loop reads CASSHPGQSVYGYTF. For the CDR3, the DNA is TGTGCCAGCAGTCACCCGGGACAATCAGTCTATGGCTACACCTTC. This chain uses TRBV6-2 or TRBV6-3 with TRBJ1-2, with D perhaps matching TRBD1 (6 bases). This CDR3 is 15 amino acids long. V lost 5 bases and J 4 bases, leaving 17 bases between the germline ends. CDR1 and CDR2 from the germline V gene are MNHEY and SVGEGT.

The gene calls are TRBV28 and TRBJ2-5, with 14 bases matching TRBD2. Trimming removed 5 bases from V and 5 bases from J; junction bases left unmatched: 7. From germline, CDR1 is MDHEN and CDR2 SYDVKM. The CDR3 has 16 residues. The CDR3: CASSEGLAGATETQYF. The CDR3 bases are TGTGCCAGCAGTGAGGGACTAGCGGGAGCCACCGAGACCCAGTACTTC.

This clone was seen a handful of times. The chain carries TRBV11-2 and TRBJ2-3; 7 bases map to TRBD1. This CDR3 is 15 amino acids long. V dropped 9 bases and J dropped 0; count of bases not matched to a gene: 9. Germline assignment: CDR1 SGHAT and CDR2 FQNNGV. The CDR3 nucleotides are TGTGCCAGTAGGGATCCGGGACAGAGCACAGATACGCAGTATTTT. Translation gives CASRDPGQSTDTQYF. Based on the CDR3 plus reference TRBV11-2 and TRBJ2-3, the full variable domain is EAGVAQSPRYKIIEKRQSVAFWCNPISGHATLYWYQQILGQGPKLLIQFQNNGVVDDSQLPKDRFSAERLKGVDSTLKIQPAKLEDSAVYLCASRDPGQSTDTQYFGPGTRLTVL.

V and J are TRBV5-4 and TRBJ2-1, with D unresolved. V lost 4 bases to trimming and J lost 0 bases, with 14 bases between them. The CDR3 has 16 residues. Germline CDR1 is SGHNT and CDR2 is YYREEE (reference sequence). DNA of the CDR3: TGTGCCAGCAGCAAATCATCAGGTAGCTCCTACAATGAGCAGTTCTTC. It encodes CASSKSSGSSYNEQFF.

The V and J genes are TRBV23-1 and TRBJ2-7, with TRBD1 identical over 7 bases. TRBV23-1 is treated as an ORF (open reading frame) with a function not yet certain. V lost 3 bases and J lost 4; bases outside the gene matches: 15. This CDR3 region has 17 residues. CDR3 sequence: CASSHQRHGTVMYEQYF. CDR3 DNA sequence: TGCGCCAGCAGTCATCAAAGGCACGGGACAGTTATGTACGAGCAGTACTTC.